These 17 T cell receptor beta chains originate from one sample sequenced in a study of T cell repertoires in cytomegalovirus infection. TCRdb reprocessed the reads with MiXCR, giving one entry per CDR3 protein. The sample contains approximately 150,000 distinct CDR3 sequences, roughly a fifth of which appear only once. These receptors' targets are unknown. Specimen: CD8+ T cells from cultured PBMCs, collected from culture after CMV antigen stimulation. Receptors originate from a human donor in good health (CMV status not recorded). Some clones in this sample may be carry-over from other donors' samples.

The chain couples TRBV7-9 to TRBJ2-2; D not resolved. Looked up from germline, CDR1 is SEHNR and CDR2 is FQNEAQ (reference sequence). The CDR3 is 14 residues long. Between the trimmed V and J ends, which lost 4 bases and 0 bases, there was a span of 6 bases. The CDR3 reads CASSSTPNTGELFF. CDR3 nucleotide sequence: TGTGCCAGCAGCTCTACACCGAACACCGGGGAGCTGTTTTTT.

This clonotype has a handful of counts. This chain uses TRBV19 with TRBJ2-5; tentatively, D is TRBD2 (6 bases). Germline V CDR1 and CDR2: LNHDA, SQIVND (reference sequence). CDR3 length: 13 amino acids. With 2 bases removed from V and 4 bases from J, the gap between germline ends came to 8 bases. DNA of the CDR3: TGTGCCAGTAGTATATCGGGGGTAGAGACCCAGTACTTC. It is translated as CASSISGVETQYF.

The chain has TRBV7-2 and TRBJ2-7; 8 nucleotides agree with TRBD2. This CDR3 contains 14 residues. Trimming took 1 base from V and 4 from J; bases not matched to a gene: 3. The germline gives CDR1 SGHTA, CDR2 FQGNSA. CDR3 sequence (DNA): TGTGCCAGCAGCTTAGACGGGGGGGCTTACGAGCAGTACTTC. Its protein is CASSLDGGAYEQYF.

This clonotype came up a few times. V and J are TRBV7-2 and TRBJ1-4, with TRBD1 matching 8 bases. The CDR3 length is 14 residues. Trimming at V came to 5 bases and at J to 8 bases, leaving 7 bases not matched to a gene. Germline values: CDR1 SGHTA, CDR2 FQGNSA. The DNA for the CDR3 is TGTGCCAGCAGCCTTAACAGGGGGGTGGAAAAACTGTTTTTT. Protein: CASSLNRGVEKLFF.

The CDR3 protein is CASSTRQGADYGYTF. CDR3 nucleotide sequence: TGTGCCAGCAGCACTCGACAGGGGGCTGACTATGGCTACACCTTC. This sequence joins TRBV11-2 and TRBJ1-2; 10 bases are shared with TRBD1. The junction had 6 bases not matched to a gene; V was cut back by 5 bases and J by 3 bases. CDR3 length: 15 amino acids. Germline CDR1 is SGHAT and CDR2 is FQNNGV.

The V and J genes are TRBV12-5 and TRBJ1-1, with 11 bases lining up with TRBD1. V lost 5 bases and J lost 4; bases outside the gene matches: 3. The CDR3 consists of 14 residues. Looked up from germline, CDR1 is LGHNT and CDR2 is FRNRAP. CDR3 DNA sequence: TGTGCTAGTGGTCCCGGGACAGGGGGCACTGAAGCTTTCTTT. Residues: CASGPGTGGTEAFF.

This clonotype was recorded at least ten times. The rearrangement links TRBV7-2 to TRBJ1-5; perhaps TRBD1 as D (5 bases). CDR3 size: 12 residues. CDR1 is SGHTA and CDR2 is FQGNSA in the germline V gene. V lost 3 bases and J lost 12, with 12 bases in between. The DNA of the CDR3 is TGTGCCAGCAGCTTGGGGCCGGGACTCCAGCATTTT. Its protein is CASSLGPGLQHF.

This chain uses TRBV6-8 with TRBJ1-1; 7 nucleotides agree with TRBD1. The junction had 13 bases not matched to a gene; V was cut back by 7 bases and J by 5 bases. Per germline, CDR1 MNHGY and CDR2 SAAAGT. The CDR3 covers 15 residues. This chain's CDR3 is CASTPGGERRTEAFF. CDR3 DNA sequence: TGTGCCAGCACCCCAGGGGGGGAGAGGAGAACTGAAGCTTTCTTT.

This clonotype has a count of ten or more. The V and J genes are TRBV10-3 and TRBJ1-1; no clear D gene. The CDR3 length is 12 residues. Germline CDR1 ENHRY, CDR2 SYGVKD. Trimming shortened V by 0 bases and J by 6 bases, and 5 bases separated the two germline ends. CDR3 region: CAISESGAEAFF. DNA for the CDR3: TGTGCCATCAGTGAGTCGGGAGCTGAAGCTTTCTTT.

This clonotype was observed a handful of times. This chain connects TRBV30 to TRBJ2-3; unclear D gene. This CDR3 region has 11 residues. V gave up 7 bases and J gave up 4 bases, with 9 bases separating them. Germline loops: CDR1 GTSNPN, CDR2 SVGIG (reference sequence). CDR3 region: CASPGADTQYF. The CDR3 DNA reads TGTGCCTCCCCCGGCGCAGATACGCAGTATTTT.

In this sample, this clonotype turned up a few times. This chain's CDR3 is CATVSGTRRDTQYF. The CDR3 coding sequence is TGTGCCACCGTCTCCGGGACTAGGAGAGATACGCAGTATTTT. The chain combines TRBV6-2 or TRBV6-3 with TRBJ2-3; 8 nucleotides match TRBD2. CDR3 size: 14 residues. From germline, CDR1 is MNHEY and CDR2 SVGEGT. Unmatched junction bases numbered 11, after V lost 10 bases and J lost 5 bases.

This clonotype was seen more than once but under ten times. CDR3 in amino acids: CASSQNLAGSVYNEQFF. CDR3 nucleotide sequence: TGCGCCAGCAGTCAAAACTTAGCGGGGTCTGTCTACAATGAGCAGTTCTTC. This chain joins TRBV23-1 and TRBJ2-1; TRBD2 matches 8 bases. TRBV23-1 counts as an open reading frame of uncertain function. This CDR3 is 17 amino acids long. Germline trimming cut 2 bases from V and 3 bases from J; bases unmatched to any gene: 9.

This clonotype has only a few counts. This chain uses TRBV12-3 or TRBV12-4 with TRBJ1-2; no clear D. Between the trimmed V and J ends, which lost 6 bases and 4 bases, there was a span of 24 bases. CDR3 size: 17 residues. Here the CDR3 DNA reads TGTGCCAGCAGCCCGAAGTGGCCCACTAACCCAGTCTATGGCTACACCTTC. Protein: CASSPKWPTNPVYGYTF.

This chain connects TRBV10-3 to TRBJ2-3, with 14 bases matching TRBD2. The CDR3 spans 18 residues. Trimming took 2 bases from V and 2 from J; bases not matched to a gene: 6. Germline V gene lookup returns CDR1 ENHRY and CDR2 SYGVKD. The CDR3 reads CAISESRTSGGFTDTQYF. The CDR3 region has the DNA TGTGCCATCAGTGAGAGCCGGACTAGCGGGGGGTTCACAGATACGCAGTATTTT.

This clonotype was seen more than once but under ten times. The rearrangement uses TRBV5-3 and TRBJ1-1; 8 positions agree with TRBD1. TRBV5-3 is classed as an ORF, of uncertain function. The CDR3 extends over 14 amino acids. V lost 4 bases to trimming and J lost 4 bases; unmatched junction nucleotides: 6. Here the CDR3 DNA reads TGTGCCAGAAGCCAAGGACAGGGCCCCACTGAAGCTTTCTTT. Translating it yields CARSQGQGPTEAFF.

The rearrangement joins TRBV27 to TRBJ1-5; D unclear. Trimming removed 5 bases at V and 6 bases at J, with 11 bases between. This CDR3 spans 13 amino acids. CDR1 and CDR2 (germline): MNHEY, SMNVEV (reference sequence). The CDR3 DNA sequence: TGTGCCAGCAGTCCGGGCGGTGCTCAGCCCCAGCATTTT. It translates to CASSPGGAQPQHF.

The rearrangement uses TRBV7-9 and TRBJ2-3; 9 bases fit TRBD1. Germline assignment: CDR1 SEHNR and CDR2 FQNEAQ (reference sequence). Losses at the gene ends were 5 bases for V and 6 bases for J; bases not matched to a gene: 9. The CDR3 extends over 15 amino acids. CDR3: CASSPTGGGTDTQYF. The CDR3 coding sequence is TGTGCCAGCAGCCCGACAGGGGGTGGGACCGATACGCAGTATTTT.